One and the same sample provided the 29 T cell receptor beta chains below, sequenced in a study of blood T cell repertoires in COVID-19. Sequenced by immunoSEQ multiplex PCR; TCRdb stores in-frame clones only, minus some. The table has about 320,000 clones, about nine tenths seen once; the top ten hold 1.5% to 2%. The sequenced material came from peripheral blood. These receptors all stem from a woman aged 25 to 39 with COVID-19, enrolled during active disease.

The chain links TRBV7-9 to TRBJ1-1, with 7 bases lining up with TRBD1. Trimming took 2 bases from V and 4 from J; bases not matched to a gene: 7. The V gene's germline CDR1 is SEHNR and CDR2 FQNEAQ (reference sequence). This CDR3 is 15 amino acids long. Here the CDR3 reads CASSLYPGGTTEAFF. As DNA, the CDR3 is TGTGCCAGCAGCTTATATCCAGGGGGTACCACTGAAGCTTTCTTT.

This clone was recorded only once. The chain employs TRBV2 and TRBJ1-1; D is unresolved. CDR3 size: 12 residues. V lost 6 bases and J lost 5, with 10 bases in between. Germline-derived CDR1 and CDR2 are SNHLY and FYNNEI. The CDR3 is CASRAGGTEAFF. CDR3 DNA: TGTGCCAGCAGGGCAGGAGGGACTGAAGCTTTCTTT.

This clone came up once. V is TRBV4-1 and J is TRBJ1-4; D perhaps matches TRBD1 (6 bases). V was cut by 2 bases and J by 5 bases, with 21 bases left in between. The CDR3 totals 18 residues. The germline V gene encodes CDR1 MGHRA and CDR2 YSYEKL. CDR3 sequence: CASSQSSYGGPKNEKLFF. CDR3 sequence (DNA): TGCGCCAGCAGCCAATCGTCGTACGGGGGGCCTAAAAATGAAAAACTGTTTTTT.

The genes are TRBV28 and TRBJ1-1; 12 positions match TRBD1. CDR3 length: 18 amino acids. V dropped 0 bases and J dropped 4; count of bases not matched to a gene: 9. CDR1 MDHEN and CDR2 SYDVKM come from the germline V gene. CDR3 residues: CASSLWGRDRGRVTEAFF. DNA of the CDR3: TGTGCCAGCAGTTTATGGGGCCGGGACAGGGGGCGAGTCACTGAAGCTTTCTTT.

This chain joins TRBV5-4 and TRBJ2-5, with TRBD1 matching 8 bases. The CDR3 has 14 amino acids. Looked up from germline, CDR1 is SGHNT and CDR2 is YYREEE (reference sequence). V shed 4 bases and J 2 bases; nucleotides not matched to a gene: 4. This CDR3 reads CASSPGTGQETQYF. CDR3 coding DNA: TGTGCCAGCAGCCCAGGGACAGGTCAAGAGACCCAGTACTTC.

The chain has TRBV2 and TRBJ1-1; 7 nucleotides agree with TRBD1. V shed 7 bases and J 6 bases; nucleotides not matched to a gene: 11. The germline V gene has CDR1 SNHLY and CDR2 FYNNEI. The CDR3 length is 14 residues. Here the CDR3 reads CASIDRVTLSEAFF. CDR3 coding DNA: TGTGCCAGCATAGACAGGGTAACTCTTTCTGAAGCTTTCTTT.

This rearrangement joins TRBV11-2 to TRBJ2-7; D unclear. The CDR3 consists of 12 residues. With 3 bases removed from V and 3 bases from J, the gap between germline ends came to 6 bases. Germline V gives CDR1 SGHAT, CDR2 FQNNGV. The CDR3 DNA reads as TGTGCCAGCAGCTTCGGCGGCTACGAGCAGTACTTC. Translated, it gives CASSFGGYEQYF.

This chain links TRBV18 with TRBJ2-4; 9 nucleotides align to TRBD1. Trimming at V came to 4 bases and at J to 4 bases, leaving 8 bases not matched to a gene. This CDR3 comprises 16 residues. Germline V CDR1 and CDR2: KGHSH, LQKENI. The CDR3 sequence: CASSQETGGAKNIQYF. CDR3 DNA: TGTGCCAGCTCACAAGAGACAGGGGGAGCTAAAAACATTCAGTACTTC.

CDR3 nucleotides: TGTGCCAGCAGTGAAAGCGGGAGCACGTCCTTAGAGACCCAGTACTTC. This translates into CASSESGSTSLETQYF. The chain recombines TRBV6-1 with TRBJ2-5, with 8 bases identical to TRBD2. Trimming cost V 2 bases and J 4 bases; bases outside gene matches: 9. The CDR3 contains 16 residues. Germline CDR1 reads MNHNS; CDR2 reads SASEGT.

The chain links TRBV12-3 or TRBV12-4 to TRBJ1-1; D is unresolved. The CDR3 is 12 residues long. V lost 3 bases and J 5 bases, leaving 7 bases between the germline ends. The CDR3 spells CASSFRGTEAFF. Here the CDR3 DNA reads TGTGCCAGCAGTTTCCGAGGGACTGAAGCTTTCTTT.

The chain carries TRBV28 and TRBJ1-2; TRBD1 agrees at 8 bases. CDR3 length: 14 residues. The germline V gene encodes CDR1 MDHEN and CDR2 SYDVKM. The junction had 11 bases not matched to a gene; V was cut back by 6 bases and J by 8 bases. In DNA form, the CDR3 reads TGTGCCAGCAGCTTCGACAGGGGCGATGGGGGCTACACCTTC. It codes for CASSFDRGDGGYTF.

The gene calls are TRBV5-4 and TRBJ1-1; D remains ambiguous. Trimming took off 0 bases at V and 8 bases at J, with 11 bases between the two ends. From germline, CDR1 is SGHNT and CDR2 YYREEE (reference sequence). The CDR3 covers 13 residues. The CDR3 region is CASSLGQVREAFF. As DNA, the CDR3 is TGTGCCAGCAGCTTGGGGCAGGTACGGGAAGCTTTCTTT.

The CDR3 reads CASGGQGTDTQYF. CDR3 DNA: TGTGCCAGCGGGGGACAGGGGACAGATACGCAGTATTTT. This chain connects TRBV13 to TRBJ2-3; 10 bases align to TRBD1. Germline CDR1 is PRHDT and CDR2 is FYEKMQ (reference sequence). This CDR3 region has 13 residues. The junction had 2 bases not matched to a gene; V was cut back by 8 bases and J by 3 bases.

This rearrangement joins TRBV5-5 to TRBJ2-5; 9 nucleotides line up with TRBD2. Germline CDR1 SGHKS, CDR2 YYEKEE (reference sequence). V lost 2 bases, J lost 2 bases, and 7 bases stayed unmatched. This CDR3 region has 16 residues. The DNA for the CDR3 is TGTGCCAGCAGCTTAACAATGCGGGGGGGACAAGAGACCCAGTACTTC. Encoded protein: CASSLTMRGGQETQYF.

The chain joins TRBV28 to TRBJ2-7, with TRBD1 matching over 9 bases. Looked up from germline, CDR1 is MDHEN and CDR2 is SYDVKM. The CDR3 sequence is 15 residues long. Trimming cost V 6 bases and J 1 base; bases outside gene matches: 7. CDR3 DNA sequence: TGTGCCAGCAGCGCGCCGGGACAGGGTTCCTACGAGCAGTACGTC. Translated, it gives CASSAPGQGSYEQYV.

The chain is built from TRBV7-2 and TRBJ2-1; 11 nucleotides align to TRBD2. V shed 4 bases, J shed 9 bases, and the junction held 8 bases outside the gene matches. This CDR3 region has 15 residues. The germline V gene has CDR1 SGHTA and CDR2 FQGNSA. CDR3 residues: CASSSGLAEWSEQFF. The DNA of the CDR3 is TGTGCCAGCAGCTCGGGACTAGCGGAATGGAGTGAGCAGTTCTTC.

The chain combines TRBV4-1 with TRBJ1-1; possibly TRBD1 for D (6 bases). There are 14 residues in the CDR3. Germline V gene data show CDR1 as MGHRA and CDR2 as YSYEKL. The ends were cut back, 3 bases at V and 6 bases at J, with 14 bases in the middle. Here the CDR3 DNA reads TGCGCCAGCAGCCAGGAAACAGGGATCGCTGAAGCTTTCTTT. It encodes CASSQETGIAEAFF.

This sequence joins TRBV27 and TRBJ2-7; 11 bases are a match to TRBD1. The germline V gene encodes CDR1 MNHEY and CDR2 SMNVEV (reference sequence). Losses at the gene ends were 6 bases for V and 7 bases for J; bases not matched to a gene: 14. This CDR3 spans 16 amino acids. The CDR3 protein is CASSPRRGTGGEEQYF. The DNA of the CDR3 is TGTGCCAGCAGCCCAAGGCGTGGGACAGGGGGTGAGGAGCAGTACTTC.

The chain couples TRBV18 to TRBJ2-3, with a tentative D call TRBD2 (6 bases). Trimming took off 2 bases at V and 5 bases at J, with 14 bases between the two ends. The CDR3 loop spans 15 amino acids. The germline gives CDR1 KGHSH, CDR2 LQKENI. CDR3 coding DNA: TGTGCCAGCTCACCAGCTCAACTAGCCGAAGATACGCAGTATTTT. The encoded protein is CASSPAQLAEDTQYF. Combining the CDR3 with reference TRBV18 and TRBJ2-3 gives the whole variable domain NAGVMQNPRHLVRRRGQEARLRCSPMKGHSHVYWYRQLPEEGLKFMVYLQKENIIDESGMPKERFSAEFPKEGPSILRIQQVVRGDSAAYFCASSPAQLAEDTQYFGPGTRLTVL.

The chain couples TRBV16 to TRBJ1-2; D remains unclear. This CDR3 is built from 14 residues. Per the germline V gene, CDR1 is KGHSY and CDR2 is FQNENV. V lost 0 bases, J lost 2 bases, and 7 bases lay in between. CDR3 loop: CASSQSNSNYGYTF. The DNA of the CDR3 is TGTGCCAGCAGCCAATCGAACAGCAACTATGGCTACACCTTC.

This rearrangement joins TRBV4-2 to TRBJ2-7, with 9 bases lining up with TRBD1. Germline lookup yields CDR1 LGHNA and CDR2 YNFKEQ. There are 16 residues in the CDR3. J lost 5 bases, V lost 3 bases, and 11 bases had no gene match. CDR3 sequence (DNA): TGTGCCAGCAGCCAGGCCTACAGGGGGCAGGACAACGAGCAGTACTTC. Its translation is CASSQAYRGQDNEQYF.

V is TRBV11-3 and J is TRBJ1-1; no firm D call. The germline CDR1 and CDR2 sequences are SGHNT and YENEEA. The CDR3 length is 14 residues. With 1 base removed from V and 5 bases from J, the gap between germline ends came to 11 bases. CDR3 DNA sequence: TGTGCCAGCAGCTTAGGGGCAGCAGTAACTGAAGCTTTCTTT. It translates to CASSLGAAVTEAFF.

The genes are TRBV27 and TRBJ1-2, with 8 bases matching TRBD1. Losses at the gene ends were 4 bases for V and 7 bases for J; bases not matched to a gene: 8. The CDR3 is 14 residues long. Looked up from germline, CDR1 is MNHEY and CDR2 is SMNVEV (reference sequence). The CDR3 bases are TGTGCCAGCAGTTCCGGGACAGGTCAGGGTGGCTACACCTTC. Its protein is CASSSGTGQGGYTF.

This sequence joins TRBV7-6 and TRBJ2-3; D perhaps matches TRBD1 (6 bases). V was pared by 5 bases and J by 2 bases, with 11 bases between. Germline CDR1 is SGHVS and CDR2 is FNYEAQ. The CDR3 spans 14 residues. The chain's CDR3 is CASSPWDNTDTQYF. The CDR3 nucleotides are TGTGCCAGCAGCCCATGGGACAACACAGATACGCAGTATTTT. The whole variable domain, remainder taken from reference TRBV7-6 and TRBJ2-3, is GAGVSQSPRYKVTKRGQDVALRCDPISGHVSLYWYRQALGQGPEFLTYFNYEAQQDKSGLPNDRFSAERPEGSISTLTIQRTEQRDSAMYRCASSPWDNTDTQYFGPGTRLTVL.

For this clone: Distinct nucleotide sequences in the sample also encode this CDR3. The chain is built from TRBV12-3 or TRBV12-4 and TRBJ1-1; D remains unclear. The V gene lost 2 bases and the J gene lost 6 bases, with 4 bases spanning the gap. This CDR3 has 11 amino acids. CDR3 residues: CASSLLSEAFF. The CDR3 DNA reads as TGTGCCAGCAGTTTACTGTCTGAAGCTTTCTTT.

This sequence joins TRBV7-9 and TRBJ2-3; TRBD2 matches 14 bases. V lost 4 bases to trimming and J lost 7 bases; unmatched junction nucleotides: 7. The length of the CDR3 is 16 residues. Germline V CDR1 and CDR2: SEHNR, FQNEAQ (reference sequence). CDR3 bases: TGTGCCAGCAGCTGGGCGACTAGCGGGGGGGAAAATACGCAGTATTTT. Protein: CASSWATSGGENTQYF.

This chain connects TRBV4-2 to TRBJ1-5; D is unclear. Germline V lookup: CDR1 LGHNA, CDR2 YNFKEQ. The V gene lost 0 bases and the J gene lost 5 bases, with 11 bases spanning the gap. The CDR3 spans 15 residues. CDR3 region: CASSQDWREDQPQHF. In nucleotides, the CDR3 is TGTGCCAGCAGCCAAGATTGGAGGGAGGATCAGCCCCAGCATTTT.

The V gene is TRBV7-2, the J gene TRBJ1-6; the D gene is possibly TRBD1 (6 bases). With 3 bases removed from V and 10 bases from J, the gap between germline ends came to 13 bases. Germline V lookup: CDR1 SGHTA, CDR2 FQGNSA. The CDR3 consists of 14 residues. CDR3 coding DNA: TGTGCCAGCAGCTTTACAGGGTGGGAATCACCCCTCCACTTT. This sequence encodes CASSFTGWESPLHF.

V gene TRBV19 combines with J gene TRBJ2-3; the D gene is possibly TRBD1 (5 bases). Trimming removed 7 bases from V and 6 bases from J, with 14 bases in between. The CDR3 runs to 13 residues. The germline CDR1 and CDR2 sequences are LNHDA and SQIVND (reference sequence). CDR3 loop: CASKTGSTDTQYF. Here the CDR3 DNA reads TGTGCCAGTAAAACAGGTTCCACCGATACGCAGTATTTT. Supplemented by reference TRBV19 and TRBJ2-3, the full variable domain reads DGGITQSPKYLFRKEGQNVTLSCEQNLNHDAMYWYRQDPGQGLRLIYYSQIVNDFQKGDIAEGYSVSREKKESFPLTVTSAQKNPTAFYLCASKTGSTDTQYFGPGTRLTVL.